One T cell receptor beta chain is described in this entry. What it binds is not known. This CDR3 is 14 amino acids long. With 6 bases removed from V and 4 bases from J, the gap between germline ends came to 15 bases. Germline values: CDR1 PRHDT, CDR2 FYEKMQ (reference sequence). This sample stems from a study of T cells in narcolepsy. About the research overall: Donors had narcolepsy type 1 or type 2, or were healthy controls.

Sequencing used immunoSEQ multiplex PCR; TCRdb keeps in-frame clones, though not all of them. Counted here are some 23,000 clones, around four fifths occurring once; the ten biggest clones make up 1.3%. Regarding the study as a whole: Blood of same and different patients, but not healthy controls, reportedly held recurring autoreactive clonotypes. Some memory CD4+ repertoires had no autoreactive clone sequences. HCRT-specific and TRIB2-specific autoreactive clonotypes appeared among same-patient CSF and blood CD4+ clonotypes.

The TCR originated in a human donor with narcolepsy. The chain employs TRBV13 and TRBJ1-1, with D tentatively TRBD1 (6 bases). The specimen was CD45RA- memory CD4+ T cells from PBMCs. The CDR3 bases are TGTGCCAGCAGGAGGCAAACCAGGGGCACTGAAGCTTTCTTT. It yields the protein CASRRQTRGTEAFF.